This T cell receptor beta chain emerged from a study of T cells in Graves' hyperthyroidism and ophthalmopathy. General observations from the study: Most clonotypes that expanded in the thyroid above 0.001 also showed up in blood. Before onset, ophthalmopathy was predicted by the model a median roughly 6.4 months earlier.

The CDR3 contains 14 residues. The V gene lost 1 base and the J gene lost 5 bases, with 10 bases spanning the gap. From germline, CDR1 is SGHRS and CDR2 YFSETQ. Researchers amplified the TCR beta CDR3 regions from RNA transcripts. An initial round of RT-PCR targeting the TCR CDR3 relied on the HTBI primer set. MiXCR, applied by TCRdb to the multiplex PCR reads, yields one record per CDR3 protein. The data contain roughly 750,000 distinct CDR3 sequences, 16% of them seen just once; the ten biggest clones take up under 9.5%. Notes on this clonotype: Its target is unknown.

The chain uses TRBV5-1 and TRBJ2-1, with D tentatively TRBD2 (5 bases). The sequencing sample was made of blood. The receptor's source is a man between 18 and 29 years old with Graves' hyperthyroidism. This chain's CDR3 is CASSLSTRDNEQFF. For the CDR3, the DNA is TGCGCCAGCAGCTTGTCTACGCGGGACAATGAGCAGTTCTTC.